These T cell receptor beta chains were read from a single sample in a study of beta chain features in type 1 diabetes. Sequenced by immunoSEQ multiplex PCR; TCRdb stores in-frame clones only, minus some. The sample holds some 700,000 clones, 13% seen once. The material sequenced was naive CD4+ T cells from blood. All receptors derive from a man aged 18 to 30 with type 1 diabetes. Both conserved end residues are part of each CDR3. D genes are given only for firm matches. A row's size may be missing; if present it is once, few, many or a size class.

cdr3_nt cdr3_aa d_call j_call v_call clone_size
TGCAGCGTTGTTGGACAGGGTCGCTCCACCTTC CSVVGQGRSTF TRBD1 TRBJ1-2 TRBV29-1 few
TGTGCCAGCAGCCGGCAGGGGCAGGAGACCCAGTACTTC CASSRQGQETQYF . TRBJ2-5 TRBV6-1 few
TGTGCCAGTAGTGCCCTGAAGACCGGGACAGGGGATTCACCCCTCCACTTT CASSALKTGTGDSPLHF TRBD1 TRBJ1-6 TRBV19 few
TGTGCCAGCAGTTATTCGCAGCTTAACTATGGCTACACCTTC CASSYSQLNYGYTF . TRBJ1-2 TRBV6-5 few
TGTGCCTGGAGTGTACAAGGGGTTCAGCCCCAGCATTTT CAWSVQGVQPQHF . TRBJ1-5 TRBV30 .
TGCACCAGCAGCCAAGATGGGACAGACCATCAGCCCCAGCATTTT CTSSQDGTDHQPQHF . TRBJ1-5 TRBV1 .
TGTGCCAGCAGCCGGGTAGCTAGCACAGATACGCAGTATTTT CASSRVASTDTQYF . TRBJ2-3 TRBV9 few
TGTGCCAGCAGCTTTGGCACTGAAGCTTTCTTT CASSFGTEAFF . TRBJ1-1 TRBV7-2 .
TGTGCCAGCAGGCTTAGCACAGGGGTGAACACTGAAGCTTTCTTT CASRLSTGVNTEAFF TRBD1 TRBJ1-1 TRBV7-6 .
TGTGCCTGGGACAGATATAATTCACCCCTCCACTTT CAWDRYNSPLHF . TRBJ1-6 TRBV30 few
TGTGCCAGCAGTTACTCTCGCCAGGGGGCCTACGAGCAGTACTTC CASSYSRQGAYEQYF TRBD1 TRBJ2-7 TRBV6-5 few
TGTGCCATCAGTGTAGGGAGCGGGGGTTACAATGAGCAGTTCTTC CAISVGSGGYNEQFF TRBD2 TRBJ2-1 TRBV10-3 .
TGCGCCAGCAGGCGGGACGAGGATTCACCCCTCCACTTT CASRRDEDSPLHF . TRBJ1-6 TRBV5-1 .
TGTGCCACCAGTTGGACAGGGGAAGTGTATGAGCAGTTCTTC CATSWTGEVYEQFF TRBD1 TRBJ2-1 TRBV25-1 few
TGTGCCACCAGCGCCCAGACCGCGATTTATGGCTACACCTTC CATSAQTAIYGYTF . TRBJ1-2 TRBV15 few
TGTGCCAGCAGTTCCCGGACAGGGTCCCGCTACGAGCAGTACTTC CASSSRTGSRYEQYF TRBD1 TRBJ2-7 TRBV27 .
TGTGCCAGCAGCTCAGTCGGGGGCAGCTCCTACAATGAGCAGTTCTTC CASSSVGGSSYNEQFF . TRBJ2-1 TRBV9 .
TGTGCCAGCAGCCTTCAGGGGTCGAGCACCGGGGAGCTGTTTTTT CASSLQGSSTGELFF . TRBJ2-2 TRBV11-2 .
TGTGCCAGCAGCTTGGTCACAGGGTTCAACGAGCAGTACTTC CASSLVTGFNEQYF . TRBJ2-7 TRBV7-6 .
TGTGCCTGGAGTTCCGGGACAGGGGAGACCCAGTACTTC CAWSSGTGETQYF TRBD1 TRBJ2-5 TRBV30 few
TGTGCCAGCAGCGCAGGGAGACAGGGGGCCCAGGAGACCCAGTACTTC CASSAGRQGAQETQYF TRBD1 TRBJ2-5 TRBV9 few
TGTGCCAGCAGCCACATAAGTGGAGACAATGAGCAGTTCTTC CASSHISGDNEQFF . TRBJ2-1 TRBV5-4 .
TGTGCCAGCAGCACCACCGACGTAGGGAGGGTCAAGACCCAGTACTTC CASSTTDVGRVKTQYF TRBD2 TRBJ2-5 TRBV7-9 few
TGTGCCAGCAGCCCGCGGCTCGGGGGAAACACCATATATTTT CASSPRLGGNTIYF . TRBJ1-3 TRBV9 few
TGCAGCGTGGACGGGGCGAACACCGGGGAGCTGTTTTTT CSVDGANTGELFF . TRBJ2-2 TRBV29-1 .
TGTGCCAGCAGTGAAGGGCAGGGTTCGGGGGCAATCCCCCACCTTTTT CASSEGQGSGAIPHLF . TRBJ2-3 TRBV2 .
TGTGCCTGGGGGAGGACAGGGAGTGGCTACACCTTC CAWGRTGSGYTF TRBD1 TRBJ1-2 TRBV30 few
TGTGCCAGCAACGAGCCGGGACAGGGGGCCTACGAGCAGTACTTC CASNEPGQGAYEQYF TRBD1 TRBJ2-7 TRBV28 few
TGCGCCAGCAGCTTGGAACGGCTTCCCTACAATGAGCAGTTCTTC CASSLERLPYNEQFF . TRBJ2-1 TRBV5-1 .
TGTGCCAGCAGCGGCCGGGGTAGCGGGAACACAGATACGCAGTATTTT CASSGRGSGNTDTQYF TRBD2 TRBJ2-3 TRBV9 .
TGTGCCAGCAGCTTGAGGGGTTCTGGAGAAAATGAGCAGTTCTTC CASSLRGSGENEQFF . TRBJ2-1 TRBV7-9 few
TGTGCCAGCAGTGAGAAGGCAGGGGCTGGCTACACCTTC CASSEKAGAGYTF . TRBJ1-2 TRBV25-1 few
TGTGCCAGCAGCCATTATAATTCACCCCTCCACTTT CASSHYNSPLHF . TRBJ1-6 TRBV14 few
TGCAGTGCTAGAGATCAGTGGGAGCAGTTCTTC CSARDQWEQFF . TRBJ2-1 TRBV20-1 few
TGTGCCAGCAGCCGGGGACAGCTCGAAGTTAATGAAAAACTGTTTTTT CASSRGQLEVNEKLFF TRBD1 TRBJ1-4 TRBV27 few
TGTGCCAGCAGCCAAGGGACGTCCGCCTACGAGCAGTACTTC CASSQGTSAYEQYF . TRBJ2-7 TRBV14 .
TGTGCCAGCAGCTTAGGGCCCGAAGTGGATACGCAGTATTTT CASSLGPEVDTQYF . TRBJ2-3 TRBV7-6 .
TGTGCCTGGACGAGGGGGGGGCTCTTCCAAGAGACCCAGTACTTC CAWTRGGLFQETQYF . TRBJ2-5 TRBV30 few
TGCGCCAGCAGCCAACCCGGACAGGAAGAGCTGTTTTTT CASSQPGQEELFF TRBD1 TRBJ2-2 TRBV4-1 .
TGTGCCAGCAGCGTAGGCGGGACAGGAACTTCCTACGAGCAGTACTTC CASSVGGTGTSYEQYF TRBD1 TRBJ2-7 TRBV9 few
TGTGCCAGCAGTAACCAGGGAGGTAATTCTGGAAACACCATATATTTT CASSNQGGNSGNTIYF . TRBJ1-3 TRBV2 few
TGCAGTGCTATAAACAGGAATGAGCAGTTCTTC CSAINRNEQFF . TRBJ2-1 TRBV20-1 few
TGTGCCTGGGACCGGGACAGGAGCAACGAGCAGTACTTC CAWDRDRSNEQYF TRBD1 TRBJ2-7 TRBV30 few
TGTGCCATCAGTGAGGACCGCTCCTACAATGAGCAGTTCTTC CAISEDRSYNEQFF . TRBJ2-1 TRBV10-3 .
TGTGCCTGGAGTGTCGCCGTGGACGAGCAGTACTTC CAWSVAVDEQYF . TRBJ2-7 TRBV30 many
TGTGCCAGCAGCCCCCCTGGACACCTTTCACCCCTCCACTTT CASSPPGHLSPLHF . TRBJ1-6 TRBV9 .
TGTGCTAGTGGCTCCGGGACTAGGAGCCCTCCAGATACGCAGTATTTT CASGSGTRSPPDTQYF TRBD2 TRBJ2-3 TRBV12-5 .
TGTGCCAGCAGACCGGGGGCGAACACTGAAGCTTTCTTT CASRPGANTEAFF . TRBJ1-1 TRBV6-1 few
TGTGCCAGCAGTCCGCTCGACAGGGGGCGCGGCAATGAGCAGTTCTTC CASSPLDRGRGNEQFF TRBD1 TRBJ2-1 TRBV27 few
TGTGCCAGCAGAACTCCGGGCACAGATACGCAGTATTTT CASRTPGTDTQYF . TRBJ2-3 TRBV7-9 few
TGTGCCAGCACGCACTCCCCCTCCTACGAGCAGTACTTC CASTHSPSYEQYF . TRBJ2-7 TRBV25-1 .
TGTGCCAGCAGCTTAGAGGTGGGACGCTCCATGGAGGAGACCCAGTACTTC CASSLEVGRSMEETQYF . TRBJ2-5 TRBV11-2 few
TGTGCCAGCTCACCTGGACAGCAAGAGACCCAGTACTTC CASSPGQQETQYF . TRBJ2-5 TRBV18 few